The clone carrying this T cell receptor beta chain appeared many times. This sample was included in a study of T cells in Graves' hyperthyroidism and ophthalmopathy. Trimming cost V 4 bases and J 2 bases, with 7 bases left between them. This CDR3 comprises 13 residues. Germline V CDR1 and CDR2: SGHTA, FQGTGA. Amplification yielded TCR beta CDR3 regions, with RNA transcripts as the source. The primer set for the first-round RT-PCR of the TCR CDR3 was HTBI. TCRdb processed the multiplex PCR reads anew with MiXCR; each CDR3 protein has one entry. The repertoire includes hundreds of thousands of distinct CDR3 sequences, approximately 15% of them detected once, and 18% sits in the top ten.

The source is a woman younger than 35 with Graves' hyperthyroidism. The sample consisted of blood. This rearrangement joins TRBV7-3 to TRBJ2-3; unclear D gene. The CDR3 nucleotides are TGTGCCAGCAGCTCAGGTATCACAGATACGCAGTATTTT. Translating it yields CASSSGITDTQYF.